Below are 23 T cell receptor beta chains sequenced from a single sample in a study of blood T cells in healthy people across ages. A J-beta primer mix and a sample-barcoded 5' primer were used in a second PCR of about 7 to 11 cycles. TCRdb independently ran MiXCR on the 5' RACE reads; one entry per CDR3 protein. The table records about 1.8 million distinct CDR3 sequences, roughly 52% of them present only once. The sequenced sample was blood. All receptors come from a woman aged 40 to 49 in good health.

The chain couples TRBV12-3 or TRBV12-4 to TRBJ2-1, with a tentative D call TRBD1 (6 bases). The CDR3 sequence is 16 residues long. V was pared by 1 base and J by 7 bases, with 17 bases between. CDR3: CASSLVLGARGNEQFF. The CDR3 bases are TGTGCCAGCAGTTTAGTGTTGGGGGCGAGAGGGAATGAGCAGTTCTTC.

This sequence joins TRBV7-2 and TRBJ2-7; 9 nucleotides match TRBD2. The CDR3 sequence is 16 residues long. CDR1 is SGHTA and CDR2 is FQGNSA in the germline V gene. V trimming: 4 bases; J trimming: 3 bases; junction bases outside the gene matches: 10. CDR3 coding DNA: TGTGCCAGCAGCTCCCGAGGCGGGGGGGCCTACTACGAGCAGTACTTC. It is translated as CASSSRGGGAYYEQYF.

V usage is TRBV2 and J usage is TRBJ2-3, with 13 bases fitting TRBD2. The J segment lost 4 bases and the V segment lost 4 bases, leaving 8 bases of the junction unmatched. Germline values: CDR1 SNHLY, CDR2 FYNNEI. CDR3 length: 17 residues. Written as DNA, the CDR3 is TGTGCCAGCAGTGTGACTAGCGGGGGGCTCAGTGCAGATACGCAGTATTTT. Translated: CASSVTSGGLSADTQYF.

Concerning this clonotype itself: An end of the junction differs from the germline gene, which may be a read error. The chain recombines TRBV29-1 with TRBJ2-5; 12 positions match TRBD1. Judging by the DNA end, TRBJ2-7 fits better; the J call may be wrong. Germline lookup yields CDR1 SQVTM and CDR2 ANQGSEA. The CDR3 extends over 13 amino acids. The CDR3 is CGVEGTGGHEQYF. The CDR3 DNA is TGCGGCGTTGAAGGGACAGGGGGCCACGAGCAGTACTTC.

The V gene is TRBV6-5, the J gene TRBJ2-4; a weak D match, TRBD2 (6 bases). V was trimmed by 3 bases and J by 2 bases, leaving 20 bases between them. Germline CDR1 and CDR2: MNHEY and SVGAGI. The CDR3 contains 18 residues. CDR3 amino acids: CASSYSAGPRASKNIQYF. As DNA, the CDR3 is TGTGCCAGCAGTTATTCCGCGGGACCCAGGGCTTCCAAAAACATTCAGTACTTC.

CDR3 loop: CSALAGAGETQYF. The DNA for the CDR3 is TGCAGTGCCTTAGCGGGGGCGGGGGAGACCCAGTACTTC. J is TRBJ2-5 and V is TRBV20-1, with 9 bases matching TRBD2. With V trimmed by 6 bases and J by 5 bases, 7 bases remained unmatched. The CDR3 sequence is 13 residues long. CDR1 and CDR2 (germline): DFQATT, SNEGSKA (reference sequence).

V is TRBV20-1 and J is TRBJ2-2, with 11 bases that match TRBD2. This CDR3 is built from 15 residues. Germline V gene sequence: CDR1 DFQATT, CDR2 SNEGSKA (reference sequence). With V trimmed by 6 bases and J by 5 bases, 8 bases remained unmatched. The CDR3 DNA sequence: TGCAGTGCCCTTAGCGGGGGGGCCGGGACCGGGGAGCTGTTTTTT. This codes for CSALSGGAGTGELFF.

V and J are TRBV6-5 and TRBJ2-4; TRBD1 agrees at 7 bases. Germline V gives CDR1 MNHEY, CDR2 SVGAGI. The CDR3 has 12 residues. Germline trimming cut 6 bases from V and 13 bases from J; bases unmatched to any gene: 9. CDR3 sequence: CASRAGTAEQYF. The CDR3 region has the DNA TGTGCCAGCAGAGCAGGGACAGCTGAGCAGTACTTC.

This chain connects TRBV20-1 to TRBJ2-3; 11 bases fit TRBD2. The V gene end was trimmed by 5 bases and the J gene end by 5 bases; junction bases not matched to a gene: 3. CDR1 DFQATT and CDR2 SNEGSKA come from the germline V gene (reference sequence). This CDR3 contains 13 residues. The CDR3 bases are TGCAGTGCTTATAGCGGGGGGGGAGATACGCAGTATTTT. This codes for CSAYSGGGDTQYF.

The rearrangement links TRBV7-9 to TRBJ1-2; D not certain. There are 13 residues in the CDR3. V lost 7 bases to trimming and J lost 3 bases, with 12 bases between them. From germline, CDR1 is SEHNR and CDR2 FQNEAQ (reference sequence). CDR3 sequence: CASTQLSYYGYTF. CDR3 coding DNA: TGTGCCAGCACCCAATTGTCCTACTATGGCTACACCTTC. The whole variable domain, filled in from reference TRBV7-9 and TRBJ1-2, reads DTGVSQNPRHKITKRGQNVTFRCDPISEHNRLYWYRQTLGQGPEFLTYFQNEAQLEKSRLLSDRFSAERPKGSFSTLEIQRTEQGDSAMYLCASTQLSYYGYTFGSGTRLTVV.

As DNA, the CDR3 is TGTGCCAGCAGCAAGGGACAATCCCCAGGGGGGGACTACGAGCAGTACTTC. Amino acids: CASSKGQSPGGDYEQYF. The chain is built from TRBV21-1 and TRBJ2-7; the listed D gene, TRBD1, was not tested against the DNA. TRBV21-1 is an annotated pseudogene. The CDR3 consists of 17 residues.

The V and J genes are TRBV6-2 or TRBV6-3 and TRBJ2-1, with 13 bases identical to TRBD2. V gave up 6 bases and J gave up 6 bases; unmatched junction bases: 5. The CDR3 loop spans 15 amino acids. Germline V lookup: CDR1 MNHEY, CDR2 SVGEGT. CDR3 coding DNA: TGTGCCAGCAGGACTAGCGGGGGGCCGGGCAATGAGCAGTTCTTC. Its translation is CASRTSGGPGNEQFF.

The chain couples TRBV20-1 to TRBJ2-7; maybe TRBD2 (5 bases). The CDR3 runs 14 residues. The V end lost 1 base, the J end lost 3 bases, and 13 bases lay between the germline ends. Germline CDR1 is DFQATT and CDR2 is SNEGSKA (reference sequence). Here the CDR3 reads CSARGEGGNYEQYF. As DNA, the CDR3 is TGCAGTGCTAGAGGTGAAGGAGGTAACTACGAGCAGTACTTC.

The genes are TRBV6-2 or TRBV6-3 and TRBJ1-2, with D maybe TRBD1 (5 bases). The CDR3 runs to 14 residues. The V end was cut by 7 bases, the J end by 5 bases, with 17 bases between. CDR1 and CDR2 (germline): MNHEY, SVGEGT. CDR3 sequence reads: CASILRPRDYGYTF. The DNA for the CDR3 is TGTGCCAGCATTTTACGTCCCAGGGATTATGGCTACACCTTC.

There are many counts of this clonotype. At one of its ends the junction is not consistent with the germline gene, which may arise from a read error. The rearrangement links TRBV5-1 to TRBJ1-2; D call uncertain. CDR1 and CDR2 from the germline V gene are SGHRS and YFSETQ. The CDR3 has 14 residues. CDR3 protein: CASSQGQANYGYTF. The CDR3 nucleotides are TGTGCCAGCAGCCAAGGGCAGGCAAACTATGGCTACACCTTC.

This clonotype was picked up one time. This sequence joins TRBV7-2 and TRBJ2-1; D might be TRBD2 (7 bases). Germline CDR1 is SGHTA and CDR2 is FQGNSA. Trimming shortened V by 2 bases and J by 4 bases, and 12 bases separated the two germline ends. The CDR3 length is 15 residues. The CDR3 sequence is CASSLRGRGYNEQFF. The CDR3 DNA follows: TGTGCCAGCAGCTTACGAGGGAGGGGGTACAATGAGCAGTTCTTC. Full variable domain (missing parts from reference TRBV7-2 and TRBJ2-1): GAGVSQSPSNKVTEKGKDVELRCDPISGHTALYWYRQSLGQGLEFLIYFQGNSAPDKSGLPSDRFSAERTGGSVSTLTIQRTQQEDSAVYLCASSLRGRGYNEQFFGPGTRLTVL.

The DNA for the CDR3 is TGTGCCAGCAGCTTCCCCTCGACAGGGCCCTCCTACGAGCAGTACTTC. Residues: CASSFPSTGPSYEQYF. J is TRBJ2-7 and V is TRBV7-9; 7 nucleotides agree with TRBD1. The CDR3 consists of 16 residues. Germline CDR1 SEHNR, CDR2 FQNEAQ (reference sequence). Trimming took 3 bases from V and 0 from J; bases not matched to a gene: 8. The entire variable domain, with the rest obtained from reference TRBV7-9 and TRBJ2-7, is as follows: DTGVSQNPRHKITKRGQNVTFRCDPISEHNRLYWYRQTLGQGPEFLTYFQNEAQLEKSRLLSDRFSAERPKGSFSTLEIQRTEQGDSAMYLCASSFPSTGPSYEQYFGPGTRLTVT.

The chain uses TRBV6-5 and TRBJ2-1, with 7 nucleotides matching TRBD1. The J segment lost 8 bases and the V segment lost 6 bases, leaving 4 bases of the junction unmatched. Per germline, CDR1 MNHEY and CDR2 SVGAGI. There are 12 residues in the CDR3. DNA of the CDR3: TGTGCCAGCAGGGAGACAGGGCATGAGCAGTTCTTC. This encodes CASRETGHEQFF.

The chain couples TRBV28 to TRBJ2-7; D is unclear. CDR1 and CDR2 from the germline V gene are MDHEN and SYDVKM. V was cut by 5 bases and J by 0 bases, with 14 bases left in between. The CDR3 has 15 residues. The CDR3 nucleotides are TGTGCCAGCAGTCCTCCCCCGCAGGCCTCCTACGAGCAGTACTTC. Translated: CASSPPPQASYEQYF. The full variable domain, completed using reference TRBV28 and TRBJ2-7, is DVKVTQSSRYLVKRTGEKVFLECVQDMDHENMFWYRQDPGLGLRLIYFSYDVKMKEKGDIPEGYSVSREKKERFSLILESASTNQTSMYLCASSPPPQASYEQYFGPGTRLTVT.

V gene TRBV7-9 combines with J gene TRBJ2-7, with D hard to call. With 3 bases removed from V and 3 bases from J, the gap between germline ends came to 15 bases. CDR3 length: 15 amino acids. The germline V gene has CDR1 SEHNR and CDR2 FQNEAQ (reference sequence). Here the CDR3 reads CASSFGTRAHYEQYF. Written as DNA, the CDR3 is TGTGCCAGCAGCTTTGGAACACGAGCCCACTACGAGCAGTACTTC.

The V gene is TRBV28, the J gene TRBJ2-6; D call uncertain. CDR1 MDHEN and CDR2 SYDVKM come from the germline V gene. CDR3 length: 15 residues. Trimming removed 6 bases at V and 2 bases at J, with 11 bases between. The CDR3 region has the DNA TGTGCCAGCAGCCCTCGGTTGACTGGGGCCAACGTCCTGACTTTC. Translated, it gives CASSPRLTGANVLTF. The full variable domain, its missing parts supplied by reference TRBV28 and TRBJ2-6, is DVKVTQSSRYLVKRTGEKVFLECVQDMDHENMFWYRQDPGLGLRLIYFSYDVKMKEKGDIPEGYSVSREKKERFSLILESASTNQTSMYLCASSPRLTGANVLTFGAGSRLTVL.

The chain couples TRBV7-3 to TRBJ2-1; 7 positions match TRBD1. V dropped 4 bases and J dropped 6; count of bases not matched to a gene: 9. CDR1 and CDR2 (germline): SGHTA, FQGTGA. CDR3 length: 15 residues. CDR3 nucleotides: TGTGCCAGCAGCTCGCAACCGGGACAGCTCAATGAGCAGTTCTTC. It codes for CASSSQPGQLNEQFF. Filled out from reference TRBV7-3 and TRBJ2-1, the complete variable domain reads GAGVSQTPSNKVTEKGKYVELRCDPISGHTALYWYRQSLGQGPEFLIYFQGTGAADDSGLPNDRFFAVRPEGSVSTLKIQRTERGDSAVYLCASSSQPGQLNEQFFGPGTRLTVL.

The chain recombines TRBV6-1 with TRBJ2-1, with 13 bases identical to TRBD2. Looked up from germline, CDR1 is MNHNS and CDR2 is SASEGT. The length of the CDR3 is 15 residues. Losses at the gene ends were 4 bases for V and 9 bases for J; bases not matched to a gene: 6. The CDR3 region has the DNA TGTGCCAGCAGTGCACTAGCGGGGGGGCCTATTGAGCAGTTCTTC. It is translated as CASSALAGGPIEQFF.